This TCR beta chain emerged from a study of T-cell memory formation after mild COVID-19. Whole-study context: For the most part, TCR clusters were specific to one donor.

TCRdb itself ran the 5' RACE reads through MiXCR, one entry per CDR3 protein. In the table there are 100,000 to 140,000 distinct CDR3 sequences, 13% to 15% of which are singletons. The V and J ends lost 6 bases and 3 bases respectively, with 12 bases between them. The CDR3 sequence is 13 residues long. Germline V CDR1 and CDR2: MNHEY, SVGAGI. This clonotype came up a few times. A much more abundant neighbour one base away suggests this may be a read error. Source material: PBMCs or a T cell subset sorted from them (not recorded which). The origin of this receptor is a man younger than 35 who had mild COVID-19 (a few samples of this study predate the infection). Cell type and time point are not known. The rearrangement uses TRBV6-5 and TRBJ2-7; a possible D gene is TRBD1 (7 bases). The chain's CDR3 is CASRAGGIYEQYV. The CDR3 coding sequence is TGTGCCAGCAGAGCAGGGGGGATCTACGAGCAGTACGTC.